This section outlines one TCR beta chain sequence together with its context. The germline CDR1 and CDR2 sequences are MNHEY and SMNVEV (reference sequence). The J segment lost 0 bases and the V segment lost 7 bases, leaving 5 bases of the junction unmatched. The CDR3 covers 14 residues. The data belong to a study of blood T cell repertoires in COVID-19. Data came from immunoSEQ multiplex PCR; TCRdb stores just in-frame clones and leaves some out. The sample yields roughly 250,000 clones, 85% to 90% seen once. Sequencing input: peripheral blood. This sequence originates from a woman in her twenties or thirties with COVID-19, enrolled during active disease. V gene TRBV27 combines with J gene TRBJ2-7; 8 bases line up with TRBD2. The DNA of the CDR3 is TGTGCCAGCAACCCCGGGACTAGCTCCTACGAGCAGTACTTC. It specifies CASNPGTSSYEQYF.